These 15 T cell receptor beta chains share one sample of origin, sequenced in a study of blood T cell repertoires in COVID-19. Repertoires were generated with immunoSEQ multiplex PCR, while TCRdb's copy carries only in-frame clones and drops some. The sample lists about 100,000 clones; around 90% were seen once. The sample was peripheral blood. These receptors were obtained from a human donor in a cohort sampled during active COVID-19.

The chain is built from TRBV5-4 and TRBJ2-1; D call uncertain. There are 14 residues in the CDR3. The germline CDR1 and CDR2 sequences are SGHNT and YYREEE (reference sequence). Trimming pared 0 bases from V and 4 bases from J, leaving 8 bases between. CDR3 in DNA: TGTGCCAGCAGCTTGGAACAGCTGTACAATGAGCAGTTCTTC. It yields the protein CASSLEQLYNEQFF. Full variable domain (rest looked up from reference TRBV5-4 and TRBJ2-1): ETGVTQSPTHLIKTRGQQVTLRCSSQSGHNTVSWYQQALGQGPQFIFQYYREEENGRGNFPPRFSGLQFPNYSSELNVNALELDDSALYLCASSLEQLYNEQFFGPGTRLTVL.

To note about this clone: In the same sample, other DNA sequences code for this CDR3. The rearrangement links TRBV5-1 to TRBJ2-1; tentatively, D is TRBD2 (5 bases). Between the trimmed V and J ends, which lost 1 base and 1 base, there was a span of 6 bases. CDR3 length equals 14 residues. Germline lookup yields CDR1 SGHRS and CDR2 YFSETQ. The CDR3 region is CASSLRGSYNEQFF. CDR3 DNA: TGCGCCAGCAGCTTGCGCGGGTCCTACAATGAGCAGTTCTTC.

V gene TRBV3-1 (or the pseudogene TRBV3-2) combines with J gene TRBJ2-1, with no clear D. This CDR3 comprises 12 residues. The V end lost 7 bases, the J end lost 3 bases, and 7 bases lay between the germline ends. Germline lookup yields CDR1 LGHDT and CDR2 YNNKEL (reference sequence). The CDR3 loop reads CASTDFYNEQFF. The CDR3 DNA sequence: TGTGCCAGCACAGACTTCTACAATGAGCAGTTCTTC.

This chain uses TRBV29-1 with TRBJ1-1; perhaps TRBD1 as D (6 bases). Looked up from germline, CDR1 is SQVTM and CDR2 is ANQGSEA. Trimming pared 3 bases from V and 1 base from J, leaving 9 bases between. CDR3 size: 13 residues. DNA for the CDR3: TGCAGCGTTGATAGGGGGACGAACACTGAAGCTTTCTTT. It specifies CSVDRGTNTEAFF.

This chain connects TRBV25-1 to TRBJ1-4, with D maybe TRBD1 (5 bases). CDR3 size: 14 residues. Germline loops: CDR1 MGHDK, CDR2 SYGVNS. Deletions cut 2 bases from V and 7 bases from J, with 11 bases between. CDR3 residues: CASSERKGVEKLFF. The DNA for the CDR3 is TGTGCCAGCAGTGAAAGGAAAGGGGTTGAAAAACTGTTTTTT.

This CDR3 reads CASSLQVNYGYTF. The CDR3 DNA sequence: TGTGCCAGTAGTTTACAGGTTAACTATGGCTACACCTTC. V usage is TRBV19 and J usage is TRBJ1-2, with D possibly TRBD1 on 5 matching bases. Trimming left V 5 bases short and J 1 base short, with 8 bases between. The CDR3 consists of 13 residues. Germline CDR1 reads LNHDA; CDR2 reads SQIVND (reference sequence).

DNA of the CDR3: TGTGCCAGCAGCTTGATTACAGGGGGTACAGATACGCAGTATTTT. Protein: CASSLITGGTDTQYF. The V gene is TRBV5-8, the J gene TRBJ2-3; 8 nucleotides align to TRBD1. Germline CDR1 reads SGHTS; CDR2 reads YDEGEE. The CDR3 spans 15 residues. Trimming cost V 1 base and J 3 bases; bases outside gene matches: 4.

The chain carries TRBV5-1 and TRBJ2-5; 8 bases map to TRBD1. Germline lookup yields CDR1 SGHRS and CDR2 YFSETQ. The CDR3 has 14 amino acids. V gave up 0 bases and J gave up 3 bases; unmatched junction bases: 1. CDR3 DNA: TGCGCCAGCAGCTTGGCGACAGGGGAAGAGACCCAGTACTTC. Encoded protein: CASSLATGEETQYF.

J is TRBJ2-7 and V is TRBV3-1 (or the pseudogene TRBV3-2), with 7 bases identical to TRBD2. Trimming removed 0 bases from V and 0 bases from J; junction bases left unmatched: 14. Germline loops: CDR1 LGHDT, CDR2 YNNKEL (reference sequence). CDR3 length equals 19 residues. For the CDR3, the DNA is TGTGCCAGCAGCCAAGAGTCATCCCGGCGGGCGGGAGTCTCCTACGAGCAGTACTTC. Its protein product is CASSQESSRRAGVSYEQYF.

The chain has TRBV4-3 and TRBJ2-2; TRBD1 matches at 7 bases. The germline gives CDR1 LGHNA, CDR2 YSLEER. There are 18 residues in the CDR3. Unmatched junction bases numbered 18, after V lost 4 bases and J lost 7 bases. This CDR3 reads CASSPGRGQVDMGGELFF. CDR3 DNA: TGCGCCAGCAGCCCTGGAAGGGGGCAGGTCGATATGGGCGGGGAGCTGTTTTTT.

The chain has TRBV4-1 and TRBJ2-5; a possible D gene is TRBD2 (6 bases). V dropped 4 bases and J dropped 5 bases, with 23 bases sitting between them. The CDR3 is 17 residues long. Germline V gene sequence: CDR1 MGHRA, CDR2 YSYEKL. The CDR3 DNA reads TGCGCCAGCAGCCGAGACCCGACGGGACTGACGGGGGAGACCCAGTACTTC. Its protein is CASSRDPTGLTGETQYF.

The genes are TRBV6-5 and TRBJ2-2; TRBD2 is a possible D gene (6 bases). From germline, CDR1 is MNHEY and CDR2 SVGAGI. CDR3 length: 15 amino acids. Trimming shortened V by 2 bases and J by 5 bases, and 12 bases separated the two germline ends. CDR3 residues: CASSYGGRGTGELFF. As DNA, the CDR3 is TGTGCCAGCAGTTACGGGGGGAGAGGGACCGGGGAGCTGTTTTTT.

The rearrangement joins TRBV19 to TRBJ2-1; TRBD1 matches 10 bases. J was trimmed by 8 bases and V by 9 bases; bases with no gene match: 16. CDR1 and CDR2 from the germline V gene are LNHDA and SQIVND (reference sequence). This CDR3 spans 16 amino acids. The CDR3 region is CASNRGLGQGYDEQFF. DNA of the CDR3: TGTGCCAGCAACAGGGGCTTGGGACAGGGGTATGATGAGCAGTTCTTC.

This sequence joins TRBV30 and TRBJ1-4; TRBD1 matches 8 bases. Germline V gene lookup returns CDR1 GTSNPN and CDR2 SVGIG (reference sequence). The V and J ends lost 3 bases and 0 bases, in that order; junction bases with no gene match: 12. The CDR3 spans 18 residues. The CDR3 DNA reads TGTGCCTGGAGCACTTCACGTGCGACAGGGGCAACTAATGAAAAACTGTTTTTT. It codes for CAWSTSRATGATNEKLFF.

The CDR3 protein is CASSIGLGVSVEQFF. CDR3 nucleotide sequence: TGTGCCAGTAGTATAGGGCTAGGAGTGAGCGTTGAGCAGTTCTTC. The V and J genes are TRBV19 and TRBJ2-1; D unresolved. Trimming removed 1 base at V and 9 bases at J, with 16 bases between. Germline CDR1 is LNHDA and CDR2 is SQIVND (reference sequence). The CDR3 is made up of 15 amino acids.